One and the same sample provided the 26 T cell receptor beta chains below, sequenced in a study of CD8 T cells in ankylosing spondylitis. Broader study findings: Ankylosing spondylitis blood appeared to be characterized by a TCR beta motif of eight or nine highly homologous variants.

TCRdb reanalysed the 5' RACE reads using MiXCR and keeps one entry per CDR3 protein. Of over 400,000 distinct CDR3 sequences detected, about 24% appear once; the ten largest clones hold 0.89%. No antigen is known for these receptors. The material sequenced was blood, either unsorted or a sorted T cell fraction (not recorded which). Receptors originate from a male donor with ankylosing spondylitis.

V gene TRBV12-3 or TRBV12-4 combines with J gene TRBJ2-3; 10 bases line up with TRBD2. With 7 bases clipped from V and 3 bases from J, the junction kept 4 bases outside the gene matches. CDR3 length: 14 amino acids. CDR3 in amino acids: CASTPSGRTDTQYF. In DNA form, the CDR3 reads TGTGCCAGCACTCCTAGCGGGAGAACAGATACGCAGTATTTT.

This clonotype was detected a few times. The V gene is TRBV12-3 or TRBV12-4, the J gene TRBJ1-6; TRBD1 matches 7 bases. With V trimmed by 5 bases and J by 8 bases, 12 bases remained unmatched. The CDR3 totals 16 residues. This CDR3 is CASSERGPVGHSPLHF. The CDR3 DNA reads TGTGCCAGCAGTGAAAGGGGGCCGGTGGGGCATTCACCCCTCCACTTT.

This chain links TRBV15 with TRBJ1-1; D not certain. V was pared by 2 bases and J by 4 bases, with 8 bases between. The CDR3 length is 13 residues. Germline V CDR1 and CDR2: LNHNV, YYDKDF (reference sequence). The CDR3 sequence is CATSRQETTEAFF. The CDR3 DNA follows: TGTGCCACCAGCAGACAGGAGACCACTGAAGCTTTCTTT.

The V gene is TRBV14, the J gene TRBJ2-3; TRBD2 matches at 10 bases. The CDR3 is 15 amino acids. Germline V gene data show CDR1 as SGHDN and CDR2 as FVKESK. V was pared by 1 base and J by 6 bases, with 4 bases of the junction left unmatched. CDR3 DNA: TGTGCCAGCAGCCAAGCGCTAGCGGGAGCTGATACGCAGTATTTT. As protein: CASSQALAGADTQYF.

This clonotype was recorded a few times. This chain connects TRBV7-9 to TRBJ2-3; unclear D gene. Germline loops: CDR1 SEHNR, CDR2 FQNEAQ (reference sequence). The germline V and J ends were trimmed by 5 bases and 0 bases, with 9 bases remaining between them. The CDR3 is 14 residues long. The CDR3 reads CASSAAASTDTQYF. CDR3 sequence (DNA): TGTGCCAGCAGCGCGGCGGCCAGCACAGATACGCAGTATTTT.

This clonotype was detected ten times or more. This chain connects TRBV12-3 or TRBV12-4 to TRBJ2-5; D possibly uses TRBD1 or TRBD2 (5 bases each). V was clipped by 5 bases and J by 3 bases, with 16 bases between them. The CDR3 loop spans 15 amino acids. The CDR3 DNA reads TGTGCCAGCAGTCTCACCGGGACCAGAGAAGAGACCCAGTACTTC. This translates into CASSLTGTREETQYF.

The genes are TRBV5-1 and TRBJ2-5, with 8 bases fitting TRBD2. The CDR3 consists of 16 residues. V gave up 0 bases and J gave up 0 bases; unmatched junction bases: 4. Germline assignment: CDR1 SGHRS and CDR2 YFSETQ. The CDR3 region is CASSLGTGGNQETQYF. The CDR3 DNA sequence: TGCGCCAGCAGCTTGGGAACGGGAGGGAACCAAGAGACCCAGTACTTC.

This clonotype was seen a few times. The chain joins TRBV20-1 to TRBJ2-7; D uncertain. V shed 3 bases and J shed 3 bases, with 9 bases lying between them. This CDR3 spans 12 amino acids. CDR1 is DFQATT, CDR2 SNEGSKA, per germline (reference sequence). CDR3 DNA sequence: TGCAGTGCTAGTCAGCAGATCTACGAGCAGTACTTC. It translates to CSASQQIYEQYF.

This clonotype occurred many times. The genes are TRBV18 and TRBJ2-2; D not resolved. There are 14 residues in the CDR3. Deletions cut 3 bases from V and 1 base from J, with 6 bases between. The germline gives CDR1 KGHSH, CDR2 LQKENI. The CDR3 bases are TGTGCCAGCTCACCTGACCAGAACACCGGGGAGCTGTTTTTT. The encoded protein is CASSPDQNTGELFF. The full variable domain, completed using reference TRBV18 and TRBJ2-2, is NAGVMQNPRHLVRRRGQEARLRCSPMKGHSHVYWYRQLPEEGLKFMVYLQKENIIDESGMPKERFSAEFPKEGPSILRIQQVVRGDSAAYFCASSPDQNTGELFFGEGSRLTVL.

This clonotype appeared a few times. The CDR3 nucleotides are TGCAGTGCTATGGGGACTAGCGGGACGCAGTATTTT. Its protein product is CSAMGTSGTQYF. The chain links TRBV20-1 to TRBJ2-3; 12 bases align to TRBD2. Germline CDR1 is DFQATT and CDR2 is SNEGSKA (reference sequence). The CDR3 covers 12 residues. V gave up 4 bases and J gave up 9 bases; unmatched junction bases: 2.

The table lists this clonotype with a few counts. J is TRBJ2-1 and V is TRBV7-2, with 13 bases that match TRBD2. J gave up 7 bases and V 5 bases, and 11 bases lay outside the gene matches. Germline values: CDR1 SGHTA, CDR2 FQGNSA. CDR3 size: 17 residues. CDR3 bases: TGTGCCAGCAGCATAAGGACTAGCGGGAGTGTCATGAATGAGCAGTTCTTC. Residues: CASSIRTSGSVMNEQFF.

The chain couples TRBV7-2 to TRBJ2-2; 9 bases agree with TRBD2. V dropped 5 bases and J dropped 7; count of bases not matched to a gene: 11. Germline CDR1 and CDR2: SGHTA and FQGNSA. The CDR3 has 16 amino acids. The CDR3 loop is CASSARTSALVGELFF. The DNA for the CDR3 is TGTGCCAGCAGCGCCCGGACTAGCGCTTTGGTCGGGGAGCTGTTTTTT.

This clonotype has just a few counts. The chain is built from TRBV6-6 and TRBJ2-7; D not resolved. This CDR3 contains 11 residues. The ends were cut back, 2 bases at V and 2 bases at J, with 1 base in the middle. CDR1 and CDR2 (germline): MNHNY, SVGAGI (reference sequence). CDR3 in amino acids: CASSYAYEQYF. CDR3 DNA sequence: TGTGCCAGCAGTTACGCCTACGAGCAGTACTTC.

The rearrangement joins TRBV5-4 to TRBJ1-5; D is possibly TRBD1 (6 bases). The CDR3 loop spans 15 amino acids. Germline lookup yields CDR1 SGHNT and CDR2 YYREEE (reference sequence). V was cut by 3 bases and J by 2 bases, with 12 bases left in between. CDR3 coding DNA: TGTGCCAGCAGCTCACAGGGCTCGGGCAATCAGCCCCAGCATTTT. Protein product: CASSSQGSGNQPQHF.

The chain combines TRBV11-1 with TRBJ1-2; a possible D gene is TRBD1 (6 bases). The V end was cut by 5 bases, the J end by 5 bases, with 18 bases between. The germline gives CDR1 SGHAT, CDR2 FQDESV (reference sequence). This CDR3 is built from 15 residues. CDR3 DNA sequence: TGTGCCAGCAGCCCGGGGGGCAGCTCCCGTTATGGCTACACCTTC. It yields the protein CASSPGGSSRYGYTF.

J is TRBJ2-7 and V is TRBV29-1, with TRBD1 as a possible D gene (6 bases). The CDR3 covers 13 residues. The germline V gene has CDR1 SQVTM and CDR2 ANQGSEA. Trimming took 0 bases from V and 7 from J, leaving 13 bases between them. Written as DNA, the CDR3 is TGCAGCGTTGAAGAAAGGACAGCGAAGGAGCAGTACTTC. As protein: CSVEERTAKEQYF.

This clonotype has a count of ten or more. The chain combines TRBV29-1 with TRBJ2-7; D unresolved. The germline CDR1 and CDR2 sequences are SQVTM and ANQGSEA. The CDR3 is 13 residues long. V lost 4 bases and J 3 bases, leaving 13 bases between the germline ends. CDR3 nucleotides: TGCAGCGTTGGTGTTTCGGGCGGCTACGAGCAGTACTTC. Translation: CSVGVSGGYEQYF.

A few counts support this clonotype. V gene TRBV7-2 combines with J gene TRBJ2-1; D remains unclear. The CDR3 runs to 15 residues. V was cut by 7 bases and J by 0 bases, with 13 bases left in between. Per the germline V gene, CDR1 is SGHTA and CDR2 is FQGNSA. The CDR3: CASNALGGSYNEQFF. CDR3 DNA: TGTGCCAGCAACGCCCTAGGTGGCTCCTACAATGAGCAGTTCTTC.

The CDR3 region is CASSLDFSPLHF. In DNA form, the CDR3 reads TGTGCCAGCAGCTTAGATTTTTCGCCCCTCCACTTT. The V gene is TRBV7-2, the J gene TRBJ1-6; D is unclear. The ends were cut back, 1 base at V and 13 bases at J, with 8 bases in the middle. CDR1 is SGHTA, CDR2 FQGNSA, per germline. This CDR3 has 12 amino acids.

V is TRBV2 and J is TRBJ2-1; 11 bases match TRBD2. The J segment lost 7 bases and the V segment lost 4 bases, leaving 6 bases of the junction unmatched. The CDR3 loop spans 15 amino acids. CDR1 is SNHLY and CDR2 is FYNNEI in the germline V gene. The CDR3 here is CASSATSGNENEQFF. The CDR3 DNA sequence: TGTGCCAGCAGTGCGACTAGCGGGAATGAAAATGAGCAGTTCTTC.

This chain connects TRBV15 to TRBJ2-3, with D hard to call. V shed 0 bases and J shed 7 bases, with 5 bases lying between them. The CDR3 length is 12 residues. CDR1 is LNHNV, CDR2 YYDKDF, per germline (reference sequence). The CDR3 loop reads CATSRDLNTQYF. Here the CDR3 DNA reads TGTGCCACCAGCAGAGATCTGAATACGCAGTATTTT. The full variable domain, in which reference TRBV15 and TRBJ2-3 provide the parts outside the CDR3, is DAMVIQNPRYQVTQFGKPVTLSCSQTLNHNVMYWYQQKSSQAPKLLFHYYDKDFNNEADTPDNFQSRRPNTSFCFLDIRSPGLGDTAMYLCATSRDLNTQYFGPGTRLTVL.

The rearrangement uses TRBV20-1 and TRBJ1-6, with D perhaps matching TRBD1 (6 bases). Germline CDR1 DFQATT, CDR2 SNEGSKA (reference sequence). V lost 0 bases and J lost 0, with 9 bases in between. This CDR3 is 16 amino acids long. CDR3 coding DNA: TGCAGTGCTAGAGATCTACAGGGCTCCTATAATTCACCCCTCCACTTT. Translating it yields CSARDLQGSYNSPLHF.

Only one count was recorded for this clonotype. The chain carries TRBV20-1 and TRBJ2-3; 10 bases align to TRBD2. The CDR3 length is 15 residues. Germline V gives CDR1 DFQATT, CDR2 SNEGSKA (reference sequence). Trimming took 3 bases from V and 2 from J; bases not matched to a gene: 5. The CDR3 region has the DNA TGCAGTGCTAGGGAACTAGCGGGGACCACAGATACGCAGTATTTT. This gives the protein CSARELAGTTDTQYF.

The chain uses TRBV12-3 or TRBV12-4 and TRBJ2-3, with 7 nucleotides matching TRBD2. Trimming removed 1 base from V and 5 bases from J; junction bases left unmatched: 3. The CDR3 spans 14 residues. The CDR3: CASSLGTREDTQYF. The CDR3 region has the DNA TGTGCCAGCAGTTTAGGGACTAGAGAAGATACGCAGTATTTT.

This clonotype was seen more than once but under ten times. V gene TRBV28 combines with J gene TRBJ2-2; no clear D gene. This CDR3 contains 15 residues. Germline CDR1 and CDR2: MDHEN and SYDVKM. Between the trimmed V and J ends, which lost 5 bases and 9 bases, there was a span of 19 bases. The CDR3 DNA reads TGTGCCAGCAGTGCAGGATCCCCACCGAGGAGGGAGCTGTTTTTT. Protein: CASSAGSPPRRELFF.

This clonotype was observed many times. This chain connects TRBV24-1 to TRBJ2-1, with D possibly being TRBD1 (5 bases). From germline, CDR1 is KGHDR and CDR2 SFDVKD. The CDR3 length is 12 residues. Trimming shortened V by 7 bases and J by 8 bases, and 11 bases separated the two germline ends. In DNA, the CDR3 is TGTGCCACCAGCCACAGGTACGATGAGCAGTTCTTC. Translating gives CATSHRYDEQFF.